The 16 T cell receptor beta chains reported below all come from one sample, sequenced in a study of T cells in Graves' hyperthyroidism and ophthalmopathy. The investigators amplified TCR beta CDR3 regions from RNA transcripts. The study used the HTBI primer set for a first-round RT-PCR of the TCR CDR3. TCRdb reanalysed the multiplex PCR reads using MiXCR and keeps one entry per CDR3 protein. The sample carries fewer than 300,000 distinct CDR3 sequences, about 25% recorded once. Material for sequencing was blood. These receptors all come from a man aged 35 to 55 with Graves' hyperthyroidism that later progressed to Graves' ophthalmopathy.

This clonotype was picked up many times. The CDR3 reads CATSRVNYGYTF. In nucleotides, the CDR3 is TGTGCCACCTCGCGGGTTAACTATGGCTACACCTTC. The gene calls are TRBV28 and TRBJ1-2; D is undetermined. The CDR3 sequence is 12 residues long. Germline CDR1 is MDHEN and CDR2 is SYDVKM. Trimming took 10 bases from V and 1 from J, leaving 10 bases between them.

The table lists this clonotype with a few counts. The V and J genes are TRBV20-1 and TRBJ2-2; D is perhaps TRBD2 (7 bases). In germline, CDR1 is DFQATT, CDR2 SNEGSKA (reference sequence). This CDR3 has 17 amino acids. Deletions cut 0 bases from V and 0 bases from J, with 14 bases between. CDR3 coding DNA: TGCAGTGCTAGAGACCGGGGGGCAGGGTCGAACACCGGGGAGCTGTTTTTT. Protein: CSARDRGAGSNTGELFF.

The V gene is TRBV30, the J gene TRBJ1-2; the match to TRBD1 covers 7 bases. Germline CDR1 and CDR2: GTSNPN and SVGIG (reference sequence). The J segment lost 2 bases and the V segment lost 2 bases, leaving 5 bases of the junction unmatched. The CDR3 consists of 14 residues. The CDR3 DNA sequence: TGTGCCTGGAGTCGACAGGGCGGGAACTATGGCTACACCTTC. Amino acids: CAWSRQGGNYGYTF.

Many counts were recorded for this clonotype. The rearrangement links TRBV5-1 to TRBJ2-5, with D perhaps matching TRBD1 or TRBD2 (5 bases each). CDR3 length: 13 amino acids. Per the germline V gene, CDR1 is SGHRS and CDR2 is YFSETQ. Trimming removed 4 bases from V and 2 bases from J, with 9 bases in between. CDR3: CASSRGRQETQYF. CDR3 coding DNA: TGCGCCAGCAGCCGGGGCCGACAAGAGACCCAGTACTTC.

This clonotype appeared many times. The chain is built from TRBV14 and TRBJ2-4; D assignment may be TRBD1 or TRBD2 (5 bases each). Trimming shortened V by 4 bases and J by 5 bases, and 12 bases separated the two germline ends. CDR3 length equals 14 residues. Germline CDR1 is SGHDN and CDR2 is FVKESK. The CDR3 coding sequence is TGTGCCAGCAGCCGGCTCGGGACGGAAAACATTCAGTACTTC. It encodes CASSRLGTENIQYF.

This clonotype was detected ten times or more. The rearrangement joins TRBV7-3 to TRBJ2-2; either TRBD1 or TRBD2 may fit D (5 bases each). The CDR3 covers 14 residues. V lost 2 bases, J lost 8 bases, and 12 bases lay in between. CDR1 is SGHTA and CDR2 is FQGTGA in the germline V gene. CDR3 amino acids: CASSLLTGAGELFF. CDR3 bases: TGTGCCAGCAGCTTATTGACCGGGGCGGGGGAGCTGTTTTTT.

This clonotype appeared many times. The chain carries TRBV2 and TRBJ1-1, with a weak D call TRBD1 (5 bases). The CDR3 is 15 amino acids. The germline V gene has CDR1 SNHLY and CDR2 FYNNEI. The germline V and J ends were trimmed by 7 bases and 1 base, with 16 bases remaining between them. The chain's CDR3 is CASNHGGLPNTEAFF. In DNA form, the CDR3 reads TGTGCCAGCAACCACGGGGGACTTCCGAACACTGAAGCTTTCTTT.

The rearrangement joins TRBV28 to TRBJ2-7, with 10 positions matching TRBD2. Germline trimming cut 2 bases from V and 3 bases from J; bases unmatched to any gene: 7. The CDR3 runs to 16 residues. Germline lookup yields CDR1 MDHEN and CDR2 SYDVKM. The CDR3 loop is CASSLGGTSAYYEQYF. The CDR3 region has the DNA TGTGCCAGCAGTTTAGGAGGGACTAGCGCTTACTACGAGCAGTACTTC.

This rearrangement joins TRBV28 to TRBJ2-2; 12 nucleotides agree with TRBD2. Germline CDR1 reads MDHEN; CDR2 reads SYDVKM. This CDR3 is built from 15 residues. With 6 bases clipped from V and 5 bases from J, the junction kept 4 bases outside the gene matches. In DNA, the CDR3 is TGTGCCAGCAGAGGGCTAGCGGGGGGGACCGGGGAGCTGTTTTTT. Its translation: CASRGLAGGTGELFF.

In its sample, this clonotype was seen many times. The chain couples TRBV6-5 to TRBJ2-7, with D maybe TRBD1 (5 bases). The CDR3 spans 14 residues. V gave up 4 bases and J gave up 2 bases, with 12 bases separating them. CDR1 MNHEY and CDR2 SVGAGI come from the germline V gene. The CDR3 spells CASSSNQGPYEQYF. The CDR3, as DNA: TGTGCCAGCAGTTCCAACCAGGGCCCCTACGAGCAGTACTTC.

In its sample, this clonotype was seen many times. The chain carries TRBV20-1 and TRBJ2-5; tentatively, D is TRBD2 (6 bases). Trimming cost V 2 bases and J 2 bases, with 12 bases left between them. This CDR3 contains 14 residues. Germline V CDR1 and CDR2: DFQATT, SNEGSKA (reference sequence). The CDR3 DNA sequence: TGCAGTGCTAGACCCCCTAGCGCTCAAGAGACCCAGTACTTC. It yields the protein CSARPPSAQETQYF.

This clonotype was detected ten times or more. CDR3 coding DNA: TGTGCCAGCAGCGTAGTTAGTAGCGGGACCTACGAGCAGTACTTC. This codes for CASSVVSSGTYEQYF. The chain links TRBV9 to TRBJ2-7; 8 nucleotides agree with TRBD2. Germline loops: CDR1 SGDLS, CDR2 YYNGEE. The V and J ends lost 0 bases and 2 bases, in that order; junction bases with no gene match: 4. The CDR3 is made up of 15 amino acids.

The table lists this clonotype with many counts. V is TRBV24-1 and J is TRBJ2-5; D unresolved. CDR1 and CDR2 (germline): KGHDR, SFDVKD. The CDR3 extends over 14 amino acids. Trimming stripped 4 bases from V and 3 bases from J, with 11 bases between. CDR3 sequence: CATSDPGREETQYF. DNA for the CDR3: TGTGCCACCAGTGACCCTGGACGGGAAGAGACCCAGTACTTC.

At least ten counts were recorded for this clonotype. The gene calls are TRBV6-1 and TRBJ1-1; the D gene is possibly TRBD1 (6 bases). Trimming pared 1 base from V and 8 bases from J, leaving 11 bases between. Germline CDR1 and CDR2: MNHNS and SASEGT. The length of the CDR3 is 13 residues. The CDR3 spells CASSEGGGVEAFF. The CDR3 nucleotides are TGTGCCAGCAGTGAAGGAGGGGGAGTAGAAGCTTTCTTT.

This clonotype was recorded many times. The chain has TRBV4-1 and TRBJ1-5, with D perhaps matching TRBD1 (6 bases). The germline V and J ends were trimmed by 4 bases and 6 bases, with 13 bases remaining between them. Germline CDR1 reads MGHRA; CDR2 reads YSYEKL. The CDR3 length is 14 residues. The CDR3 DNA is TGCGCCAGCAGCCGGAACAGGGACATTCAGCCCCAGCATTTT. The encoded protein is CASSRNRDIQPQHF.

V gene TRBV10-3 combines with J gene TRBJ1-2, with D tentatively TRBD1 (5 bases). CDR1 is ENHRY and CDR2 is SYGVKD in the germline V gene. This CDR3 is built from 15 residues. Trimming shortened V by 2 bases and J by 1 base, and 11 bases separated the two germline ends. The CDR3 nucleotides read TGTGCCATCAGTGAGCCGCCCCAGGGTAACTATGGCTACACCTTC. This codes for CAISEPPQGNYGYTF.